Detailed here is one T cell receptor (beta chain). Antigen unknown. The data were taken from a study of a mutant IDH1 vaccine in newly diagnosed glioma. Study summary: Patients received eight vaccinations in weeks 1, 3, 5, 7, 11, 15, 19, 23. Once 4-6 weeks had passed after radiotherapy alone, vaccination started, or it started with temozolomide cycles. Findings and limits, study-wide: Of the patients, roughly 93% had vaccine-induced immune responses.

Time point defined: week 23, last vaccination. One vaccine dose held 300 ug of mutant IDH1 20-mer peptide and came with topical imiquimod. Profiling relied on immunoSEQ multiplex PCR, and the TCRdb table lists in-frame clones only, not all of them. This table holds about 53,000 clones, 80% to 85% found once. The CDR3 is made up of 14 amino acids. The germline V gene encodes CDR1 SGHRS and CDR2 YFSETQ. V lost 1 base and J 1 base, leaving 8 bases between the germline ends. The chain links TRBV5-1 to TRBJ2-5; D ambiguous. The receptor comes from a woman in her 40s with glioma. Some clones in this sample may be carry-over from other donors' samples. The sample in question was PBMCs, obtained from a glioma patient whose treatment included an IDH1 peptide vaccine. Here the CDR3 DNA reads TGCGCCAGCAGCTTGTTAAGCTTCCAAGAGACCCAGTACTTC. It specifies CASSLLSFQETQYF.